A single sample is the source of the 2 T cell receptor beta chains below, sequenced in a study of blood T cell repertoires in COVID-19. The data were produced by immunoSEQ multiplex PCR, yet TCRdb's version contains in-frame clones alone and is incomplete. The sample consists of fewer than 70,000 clones, 80% to 90% of them appearing once. The sequenced sample was peripheral blood. The receptors originated from a woman aged 55 to 70 with acute or convalescent COVID-19.

The rearrangement uses TRBV3-1 (or the pseudogene TRBV3-2) and TRBJ2-1; 7 positions match TRBD1. Per germline, CDR1 LGHDT and CDR2 YNNKEL (reference sequence). Trimming cost V 4 bases and J 12 bases; bases outside gene matches: 6. This CDR3 has 12 residues. CDR3 loop: CASSPSDRVQFF. DNA of the CDR3: TGTGCCAGCAGCCCCTCCGACAGGGTGCAGTTCTTC.

V gene TRBV7-6 combines with J gene TRBJ2-7; D may be TRBD1 (6 bases). Germline V gene sequence: CDR1 SGHVS, CDR2 FNYEAQ. This CDR3 region has 15 residues. Trimming cost V 1 base and J 2 bases, with 12 bases left between them. The CDR3 sequence is CASSLVSGVTYEQYF. Written as DNA, the CDR3 is TGTGCCAGCAGCTTAGTTTCAGGGGTGACCTACGAGCAGTACTTC.